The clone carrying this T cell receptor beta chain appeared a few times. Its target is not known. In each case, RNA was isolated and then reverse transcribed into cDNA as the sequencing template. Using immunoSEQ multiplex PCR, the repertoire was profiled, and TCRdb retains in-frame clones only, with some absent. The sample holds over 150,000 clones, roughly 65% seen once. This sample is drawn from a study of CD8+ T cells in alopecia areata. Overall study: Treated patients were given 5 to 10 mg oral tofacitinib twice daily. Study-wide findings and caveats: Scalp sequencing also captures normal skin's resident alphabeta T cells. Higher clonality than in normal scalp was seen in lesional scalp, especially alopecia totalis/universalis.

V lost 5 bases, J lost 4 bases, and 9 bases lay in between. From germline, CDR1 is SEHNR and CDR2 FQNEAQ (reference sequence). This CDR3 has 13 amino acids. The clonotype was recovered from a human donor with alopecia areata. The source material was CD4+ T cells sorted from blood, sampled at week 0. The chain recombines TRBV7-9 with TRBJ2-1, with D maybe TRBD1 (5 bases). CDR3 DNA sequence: TGTGCCAGCAGCGCAGGGTTGTACAATGAGCAGTTCTTC. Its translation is CASSAGLYNEQFF.